These T cell receptor beta chains were read from a single sample in a study of cytomegalovirus exposure and HLA in healthy donors. Data came from immunoSEQ multiplex PCR; TCRdb stores just in-frame clones and leaves some out. The sample lists fewer than 150,000 clones, 76% seen once, with 3.5% to 5% in the top ten. The sequenced sample consisted of PBMCs. The receptor source for this set is a man younger than 30 in good health and CMV-seronegative. Both conserved end residues are trimmed from each CDR3. Fields, in order: V gene, D gene, J gene, CDR3 protein. D genes are given only for firm matches.

v_gene: TRBV5-1; d_gene: TRBD1; j_gene: TRBJ2-3; CDR3aa: ASSPEGQGRADTQY
v_gene: TRBV7-2; d_gene: TRBD1; j_gene: TRBJ1-5; CDR3aa: ASSLVGQGAVPNQPQH
v_gene: TRBV5-1; d_gene: -; j_gene: TRBJ2-7; CDR3aa: ASSLILNSYEQY
v_gene: TRBV30; d_gene: TRBD1; j_gene: TRBJ2-7; CDR3aa: AWSSTGLDEQY
v_gene: TRBV7-2; d_gene: TRBD2; j_gene: TRBJ2-5; CDR3aa: ASSFSGRPRGTQY
v_gene: TRBV9; d_gene: -; j_gene: TRBJ2-5; CDR3aa: ASSPERETQY
v_gene: TRBV30; d_gene: TRBD1; j_gene: TRBJ2-2; CDR3aa: AWSLPHDRGHGGELF
v_gene: TRBV5-1; d_gene: -; j_gene: -; CDR3aa: ASSLGPRQYEQY
v_gene: TRBV5-1; d_gene: -; j_gene: TRBJ1-4; CDR3aa: ASSIMPGEGEKLF
v_gene: TRBV28; d_gene: -; j_gene: TRBJ1-2; CDR3aa: ASSPPGKNYGYT
v_gene: TRBV30; d_gene: -; j_gene: TRBJ1-4; CDR3aa: AWSQGRTNEKLF
v_gene: TRBV7-2; d_gene: -; j_gene: TRBJ1-5; CDR3aa: ASSLFAGSNQPQH
v_gene: TRBV30; d_gene: -; j_gene: TRBJ1-2; CDR3aa: AYHMGGNYGYT
v_gene: TRBV10-3; d_gene: -; j_gene: TRBJ2-7; CDR3aa: AISESMRKNYEQY
v_gene: TRBV4-1; d_gene: TRBD1; j_gene: TRBJ2-1; CDR3aa: ASSQGTGYEQF
v_gene: TRBV27; d_gene: TRBD1; j_gene: TRBJ1-6; CDR3aa: ASSGQGALNSPLH
v_gene: TRBV13; d_gene: TRBD2; j_gene: TRBJ2-3; CDR3aa: ASSGALAGADMDTQY
v_gene: TRBV2; d_gene: TRBD1; j_gene: TRBJ2-7; CDR3aa: ASSGTGEEQY
v_gene: TRBV5-6; d_gene: -; j_gene: TRBJ2-2; CDR3aa: ASSKGGVVFTGELF
v_gene: TRBV13; d_gene: TRBD1; j_gene: TRBJ2-2; CDR3aa: ASSRQGAPTGELF